This T cell receptor (beta chain) was observed in a study of blood T cell repertoires in COVID-19. Study-wide background: Sites across the United States, Italy and Spain contributed samples from acute and convalescent COVID-19. PBMCs, B-cell-depleted T cells, or T cells were the source of the cDNA or gDNA that made up the material.

Authors' data handling: The authors estimated nucleated cell counts from reference gene primer amplification. The table came from immunoSEQ multiplex PCR; TCRdb's copy has only in-frame clones and leaves some out. Clonal size and the V and J genes are those of that table, whereas D and trimming came from the DNA. The table records under 150,000 clones, approximately 90% of them present only once. Material: peripheral blood. The receptor was derived from a human donor with active COVID-19. The donor label of this sample is uncertain.

As DNA, the CDR3 is TGCAGCGCCAAGACTAGCGGGTGGAATGAGCAGTTCTTC. Its translation is CSAKTSGWNEQFF. The chain couples TRBV29-1 to TRBJ2-1; 10 bases are shared with TRBD2. The length of the CDR3 is 13 residues. J was trimmed by 7 bases and V by 7 bases; bases with no gene match: 7. From germline, CDR1 is SQVTM and CDR2 ANQGSEA.